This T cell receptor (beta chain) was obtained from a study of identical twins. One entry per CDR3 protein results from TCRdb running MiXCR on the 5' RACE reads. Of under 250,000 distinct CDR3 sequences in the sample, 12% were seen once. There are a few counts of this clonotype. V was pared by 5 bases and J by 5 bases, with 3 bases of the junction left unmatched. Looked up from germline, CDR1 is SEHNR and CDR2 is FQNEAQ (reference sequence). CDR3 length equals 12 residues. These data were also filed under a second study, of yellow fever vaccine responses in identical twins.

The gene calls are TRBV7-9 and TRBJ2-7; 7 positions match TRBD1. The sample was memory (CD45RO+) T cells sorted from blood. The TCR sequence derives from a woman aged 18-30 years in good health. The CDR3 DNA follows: TGTGCCAGCAGCCTCGACAGGGACGAGCAGTACTTC. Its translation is CASSLDRDEQYF.